These 26 T cell receptor beta chains originate from one sample sequenced in a study of OX40 agonist ivuxolimab in advanced cancers. Library preparation used the immunoSEQ multiplex PCR assay. Sourced from immuneACCESS, this table was stored by TCRdb with only in-frame sequences that have V and J called. A share of the clones is absent; for the studies checked, an unresolved V gene accounts for under half, and the remainder has no known explanation. The sample data list around 14,000 clones, and roughly three quarters of these were observed just once. Roughly 32% of the sample rests with the top ten. The sample in question was CD4+ or CD8+ T cells sorted from blood, obtained in a trial of the OX40 agonist ivuxolimab. The receptors shown here come from an adult with an advanced solid tumor such as melanoma, head and neck, liver or kidney cancer.

The chain combines TRBV2 with TRBJ2-1; 8 bases agree with TRBD2. Germline-derived CDR1 and CDR2 are SNHLY and FYNNEI. This CDR3 is 13 amino acids long. The ends lost 7 bases at V and 8 bases at J; junction bases unmatched: 7. CDR3 amino acids: CASISGSFYEQFF. The CDR3 DNA follows: TGTGCCAGCATCAGCGGGAGTTTCTATGAGCAGTTCTTC.

The chain is built from TRBV2 and TRBJ2-3, with 7 bases that match TRBD2. Germline values: CDR1 SNHLY, CDR2 FYNNEI. J gave up 1 base and V 6 bases, and 7 bases lay outside the gene matches. CDR3 length equals 15 residues. The CDR3 DNA is TGTGCCAGCAGCGCCGGGCTAGCGGGCACAGATACGCAGTATTTT. Amino acids: CASSAGLAGTDTQYF. Full variable domain (missing parts from reference TRBV2 and TRBJ2-3): EPEVTQTPSHQVTQMGQEVILRCVPISNHLYFYWYRQILGQKVEFLVSFYNNEISEKSEIFDDQFSVERPDGSNFTLKIRSTKLEDSAMYFCASSAGLAGTDTQYFGPGTRLTVL.

This clone was picked up a small number of times. The same CDR3 is also encoded by other DNA sequences in this sample. V gene TRBV7-9 combines with J gene TRBJ2-3, with D maybe TRBD2 (5 bases). V lost 3 bases, J lost 0 bases, and 7 bases lay in between. The CDR3 is 14 residues long. Germline CDR1 reads SEHNR; CDR2 reads FQNEAQ (reference sequence). The CDR3 coding sequence is TGTGCCAGCAGCTTGGGAGTTAGCACAGATACGCAGTATTTT. The encoded protein is CASSLGVSTDTQYF.

The chain links TRBV7-9 to TRBJ2-1, with TRBD2 identical over 10 bases. Germline V gene sequence: CDR1 SEHNR, CDR2 FQNEAQ (reference sequence). The CDR3 length is 15 residues. V trimming: 3 bases; J trimming: 8 bases; junction bases outside the gene matches: 7. CDR3 DNA: TGTGCCAGCAGCTTTGAACTAGCGGGGAGGGATGAGCAGTTCTTC. Translated: CASSFELAGRDEQFF.

The rearrangement joins TRBV9 to TRBJ2-7; 7 bases fit TRBD2. Germline values: CDR1 SGDLS, CDR2 YYNGEE. The CDR3 loop spans 14 amino acids. V lost 0 bases and J lost 12; bases outside the gene matches: 12. CDR3 in DNA: TGTGCCAGCAGCGTAGATGGTACTAGCGAGGGTTTGTACTTC. It is translated as CASSVDGTSEGLYF. Filled out from reference TRBV9 and TRBJ2-7, the complete variable domain reads DSGVTQTPKHLITATGQRVTLRCSPRSGDLSVYWYQQSLDQGLQFLIQYYNGEERAKGNILERFSAQQFPDLHSELNLSSLELGDSALYFCASSVDGTSEGLYFGPGTRLTVT.

V usage is TRBV12-5 and J usage is TRBJ2-7; possibly TRBD1 for D (6 bases). V lost 1 base to trimming and J lost 3 bases, with 10 bases between them. The CDR3 runs 14 residues. CDR1 is LGHNT, CDR2 FRNRAP, per germline. CDR3 nucleotide sequence: TGTGCTAGTGGTTTGGGACAGGTAAACTACGAGCAGTACTTC. It specifies CASGLGQVNYEQYF.

This chain joins TRBV9 and TRBJ2-1; D uncertain. This CDR3 is 16 amino acids long. Deletions cut 1 base from V and 0 bases from J, with 11 bases between. CDR1 and CDR2 (germline): SGDLS, YYNGEE. The CDR3 coding sequence is TGTGCCAGCAGCGTATCCGGTCTGAGCTCCTACAATGAGCAGTTCTTC. Protein sequence: CASSVSGLSSYNEQFF.

This rearrangement joins TRBV6-5 to TRBJ2-2, with D possibly TRBD2 on 5 matching bases. This CDR3 is built from 15 residues. Germline lookup yields CDR1 MNHEY and CDR2 SVGAGI. V lost 3 bases to trimming and J lost 2 bases, with 10 bases between them. The CDR3 spells CASSYSRGNTGELFF. CDR3 bases: TGTGCCAGCAGTTATTCCCGGGGAAACACCGGGGAGCTGTTTTTT.

The V call is TRBV5-3, the J call TRBJ2-7; 8 nucleotides line up with TRBD2. TRBV5-3 is recorded as an ORF, its role being uncertain. CDR3 length equals 15 residues. V was clipped by 1 base and J by 3 bases; unmatched bases: 6. The CDR3 loop is CARSLRIAGSYEQYF. CDR3 in DNA: TGTGCCAGAAGCTTGAGGATAGCGGGAAGCTACGAGCAGTACTTC.

This clone is medium-sized. In the same sample, other DNA sequences code for this CDR3. V usage is TRBV4-1 and J usage is TRBJ2-2; D unresolved. The CDR3 spans 15 residues. Between the trimmed V and J ends, which lost 1 base and 0 bases, there was a span of 6 bases. Germline assignment: CDR1 MGHRA and CDR2 YSYEKL. This CDR3 reads CASSQAGTNTGELFF. The CDR3 DNA sequence: TGCGCCAGCAGCCAAGCAGGAACGAACACCGGGGAGCTGTTTTTT.

This clone was detected ten times or more. This chain connects TRBV4-1 to TRBJ2-1; D is unclear. Germline lookup yields CDR1 MGHRA and CDR2 YSYEKL. There are 16 residues in the CDR3. V dropped 0 bases and J dropped 0 bases, with 9 bases sitting between them. The CDR3 bases are TGCGCCAGCAGCCAAGAAGCGCCGACCTCCTACAATGAGCAGTTCTTC. Translating gives CASSQEAPTSYNEQFF.

In the case of this clone: Germline and junction disagree at one end, which may indicate a read error. The CDR3 DNA sequence: TGTGCCAGCAGCTTAGTTCGGGAGCAGTGCTTC. Protein product: CASSLVREQCF. The chain combines TRBV11-2 with TRBJ2-7; a possible D gene is TRBD2 (6 bases). Germline V gene sequence: CDR1 SGHAT, CDR2 FQNNGV. This CDR3 has 11 amino acids. The full variable domain, rest sourced from reference TRBV11-2 and TRBJ2-7, is EAGVAQSPRYKIIEKRQSVAFWCNPISGHATLYWYQQILGQGPKLLIQFQNNGVVDDSQLPKDRFSAERLKGVDSTLKIQPAKLEDSAVYLCASSLVREQCFGPGTRLTVT.

The gene calls are TRBV27 and TRBJ1-2, with a weak D call TRBD1 (5 bases). Germline CDR1 MNHEY, CDR2 SMNVEV (reference sequence). The CDR3 has 15 residues. Trimming pared 5 bases from V and 4 bases from J, leaving 17 bases between. This chain's CDR3 is CASSPYGGLSYGYTF. As DNA, the CDR3 is TGTGCCAGCAGTCCATACGGGGGACTCTCCTATGGCTACACCTTC.

The chain recombines TRBV29-1 with TRBJ2-7; 9 nucleotides align to TRBD2. The CDR3 extends over 12 amino acids. CDR1 SQVTM and CDR2 ANQGSEA come from the germline V gene. V lost 6 bases and J lost 6; bases outside the gene matches: 6. CDR3 nucleotides: TGCAGCGTCGTTGCGGGGGGGGGCGAGCAGTACTTC. It is translated as CSVVAGGGEQYF.

Details on this clone: With only one base between it and a far larger clone, this is likely a read error. This chain uses TRBV28 with TRBJ2-1; 11 positions match TRBD2. J lost 4 bases, V lost 2 bases, and 1 base had no gene match. The CDR3 is 15 amino acids. Germline loops: CDR1 MDHEN, CDR2 SYDVKM. The CDR3 DNA reads as TGTGCCAGCAGTTTAACTAGCGGGAGTTACAATGAGCAGTTCTTC. Amino acid sequence: CASSLTSGSYNEQFF.

By its share, this clone is medium-sized (0.01 to 0.1%). The genes are TRBV5-5 and TRBJ2-2; no definite D call. The V end lost 2 bases, the J end lost 0 bases, and 11 bases lay between the germline ends. Germline CDR1 is SGHKS and CDR2 is YYEKEE (reference sequence). The length of the CDR3 is 16 residues. The CDR3, as DNA: TGTGCCAGCAGCTTCCACCGGTACGCGAACACCGGGGAGCTGTTTTTT. Translated: CASSFHRYANTGELFF. Full variable domain (outside the CDR3, taken from reference TRBV5-5 and TRBJ2-2): DAGVTQSPTHLIKTRGQQVTLRCSPISGHKSVSWYQQVLGQGPQFIFQYYEKEERGRGNFPDRFSARQFPNYSSELNVNALLLGDSALYLCASSFHRYANTGELFFGEGSRLTVL.

The V call is TRBV27, the J call TRBJ2-1; 13 nucleotides agree with TRBD2. The germline V gene encodes CDR1 MNHEY and CDR2 SMNVEV (reference sequence). There are 15 residues in the CDR3. The J segment lost 10 bases and the V segment lost 6 bases, leaving 9 bases of the junction unmatched. CDR3 loop: CASRTLAGGPGEQFF. The CDR3 DNA follows: TGTGCCAGCAGGACACTAGCGGGAGGGCCGGGAGAGCAGTTCTTC.

This clone was recorded only once. The V gene is TRBV6-1, the J gene TRBJ2-7; no clear D gene. CDR1 and CDR2 (germline): MNHNS, SASEGT. V dropped 6 bases and J dropped 0 bases, with 9 bases sitting between them. The CDR3 is 13 residues long. The CDR3 nucleotides read TGTGCCAGCAGCTGGACCGACTCCTACGAGCAGTACTTC. Translating it yields CASSWTDSYEQYF.

This clone turned up a few times. The DNA of the CDR3 is TGCGCCAGCAGCTCCCTGTCAAATATACATGGGGCCAACGTCCTGACTTTC. It is translated as CASSSLSNIHGANVLTF. The chain joins TRBV5-1 to TRBJ2-6, with D hard to call. The V gene lost 3 bases and the J gene lost 3 bases, with 16 bases spanning the gap. This CDR3 region has 17 residues. Germline CDR1 is SGHRS and CDR2 is YFSETQ.

This sequence joins TRBV5-6 and TRBJ1-2, with a tentative D call TRBD1 (5 bases). Trimming removed 2 bases at V and 6 bases at J, with 8 bases between. This CDR3 is built from 12 residues. Germline V gene data show CDR1 as SGHDT and CDR2 as YYEEEE. CDR3 amino acids: CASSFGANGYTF. CDR3 sequence (DNA): TGTGCCAGCAGCTTCGGGGCGAATGGCTACACCTTC.

The rearrangement joins TRBV14 to TRBJ2-7; D is unclear. Germline values: CDR1 SGHDN, CDR2 FVKESK. V lost 0 bases, J lost 2 bases, and 5 bases lay in between. There are 13 residues in the CDR3. CDR3 sequence: CASSQDLPYEQYF. The CDR3 nucleotides read TGTGCCAGCAGCCAAGATTTGCCCTACGAGCAGTACTTC.

This clone has a handful of counts. Other DNA sequences in the sample encode the same CDR3. The V and J genes are TRBV9 and TRBJ1-1; D perhaps matches TRBD1 (5 bases). The V gene lost 0 bases and the J gene lost 1 base, with 7 bases spanning the gap. This CDR3 spans 14 amino acids. CDR1 and CDR2 from the germline V gene are SGDLS and YYNGEE. CDR3 loop: CASSVAQGNTEAFF. In nucleotides, the CDR3 is TGTGCCAGCAGCGTAGCTCAGGGGAACACTGAAGCTTTCTTT.

This clone was seen many times. The chain is built from TRBV11-2 and TRBJ1-1, with a tentative D call TRBD1 (5 bases). This CDR3 region has 13 residues. Trimming left V 7 bases short and J 1 base short, with 10 bases between. Germline V gene sequence: CDR1 SGHAT, CDR2 FQNNGV. CDR3 sequence (DNA): TGTGCCAGCACCGGTGACAGGAACACTGAAGCTTTCTTT. Its translation is CASTGDRNTEAFF.

This clone was counted a few times. One junction end does not reproduce the germline sequence, and a read error may be involved. The genes are TRBV4-1 and TRBJ2-7, with D possibly being TRBD1 (6 bases). This CDR3 is built from 12 residues. Per the germline V gene, CDR1 is MGHRA and CDR2 is YSYEKL. This CDR3 reads CASSGEPGHLIF. The DNA for the CDR3 is TGCGCCAGCAGCGGGGAACCGGGACACCTAATATTC.

This clone was counted a few times. The V gene is TRBV5-1, the J gene TRBJ1-4; D gene unclear. Trimming removed 5 bases at V and 0 bases at J, with 5 bases between. CDR1 is SGHRS and CDR2 is YFSETQ in the germline V gene. The CDR3 totals 13 residues. The CDR3 nucleotides read TGCGCCAGCAGTACAACAACTAATGAAAAACTGTTTTTT. Protein product: CASSTTTNEKLFF.

The count of this clone is one. The gene calls are TRBV6-5 and TRBJ2-1; 11 bases line up with TRBD2. The germline V gene encodes CDR1 MNHEY and CDR2 SVGAGI. This CDR3 comprises 12 residues. Germline trimming cut 5 bases from V and 9 bases from J; bases unmatched to any gene: 0. Here the CDR3 reads CASSTSGGEQFF. The CDR3 coding sequence is TGTGCCAGCAGTACTAGCGGGGGTGAGCAGTTCTTC.